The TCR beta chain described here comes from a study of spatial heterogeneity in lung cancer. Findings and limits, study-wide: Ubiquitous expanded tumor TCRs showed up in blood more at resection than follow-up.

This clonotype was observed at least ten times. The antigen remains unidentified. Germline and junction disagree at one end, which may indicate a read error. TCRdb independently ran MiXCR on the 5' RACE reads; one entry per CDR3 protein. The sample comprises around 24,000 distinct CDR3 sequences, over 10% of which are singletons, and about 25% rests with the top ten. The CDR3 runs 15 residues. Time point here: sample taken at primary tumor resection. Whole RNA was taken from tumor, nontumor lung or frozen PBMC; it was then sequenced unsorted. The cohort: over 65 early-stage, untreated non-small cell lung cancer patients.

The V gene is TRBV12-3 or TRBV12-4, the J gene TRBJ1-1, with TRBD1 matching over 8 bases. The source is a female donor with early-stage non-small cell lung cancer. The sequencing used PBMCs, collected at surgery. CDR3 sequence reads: CASSSRQTGEAEVFF. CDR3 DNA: TGTGCCAGCAGTTCCCGACAGACAGGGGAGGCTGAAGTTTTCTTT.